The 9 T cell receptor beta chains below were found in one sample sequenced in a study of OX40 agonist ivuxolimab in advanced cancers. TCRdb keeps only in-frame clones here, not all; method: immunoSEQ multiplex PCR. In the table there are tens of thousands of clones, around 85% of which are singletons. This material consisted of CD4+ or CD8+ T cells sorted from blood, taken in a trial of the OX40 agonist ivuxolimab. These receptors came from an adult with an advanced solid tumor such as melanoma, head and neck, liver or kidney cancer.

V gene TRBV10-1 combines with J gene TRBJ2-5, with 7 bases fitting TRBD1. Germline V CDR1 and CDR2: WNHNN, SYGVQD (reference sequence). This CDR3 has 11 residues. The V gene end was trimmed by 10 bases and the J gene end by 7 bases; junction bases not matched to a gene: 6. In DNA form, the CDR3 reads TGCGCCATTGTAGGGGGCTTGACCCAGTACTTC. Its translation: CAIVGGLTQYF.

This CDR3 reads CASSLVTRTAWADTQYF. The CDR3 region has the DNA TGTGCCAGCAGCTTAGTAACCCGGACAGCCTGGGCAGATACGCAGTATTTT. The chain uses TRBV7-9 and TRBJ2-3; TRBD1 is a possible D gene (6 bases). Germline V lookup: CDR1 SEHNR, CDR2 FQNEAQ (reference sequence). The CDR3 extends over 17 amino acids. Trimming removed 1 base from V and 4 bases from J, with 18 bases in between.

This chain links TRBV10-2 with TRBJ2-1; tentatively, D is TRBD2 (6 bases). This CDR3 contains 16 residues. Germline V gene lookup returns CDR1 WSHSY and CDR2 SAAADI. The V end was cut by 6 bases, the J end by 4 bases, with 19 bases between. The CDR3 protein is CASSVLLAQIYNEQFF. In DNA, the CDR3 is TGCGCCAGCAGCGTCCTTCTAGCGCAAATTTACAATGAGCAGTTCTTC.

The CDR3 spells CACSGSHNEQFF. For the CDR3, the DNA is TGTGCCTGTTCCGGTTCGCACAATGAGCAGTTCTTC. The V and J genes are TRBV30 and TRBJ2-1; unclear D gene. The germline V and J ends were trimmed by 6 bases and 5 bases, with 11 bases remaining between them. Germline-derived CDR1 and CDR2 are GTSNPN and SVGIG (reference sequence). The CDR3 runs 12 residues.

V is TRBV9 and J is TRBJ2-5; 12 bases are a match to TRBD2. This CDR3 region has 16 residues. J was trimmed by 3 bases and V by 4 bases; bases with no gene match: 7. Germline V CDR1 and CDR2: SGDLS, YYNGEE. The CDR3 DNA is TGTGCCAGCAGCCCCGGGACTAGCGGGTGGGAAGAGACCCAGTACTTC. Its translation: CASSPGTSGWEETQYF.

This rearrangement joins TRBV28 to TRBJ2-1; 10 bases are a match to TRBD2. This CDR3 contains 15 residues. After removal of 3 bases from V and 4 bases from J, the junction contained 3 bases not matched to a gene. Looked up from germline, CDR1 is MDHEN and CDR2 is SYDVKM. In nucleotides, the CDR3 is TGTGCCAGCAGTTTGGCTAGCGGGAGTTACAATGAGCAGTTCTTC. It encodes CASSLASGSYNEQFF.

This chain uses TRBV27 with TRBJ2-7, with 7 bases fitting TRBD1. Germline V gene lookup returns CDR1 MNHEY and CDR2 SMNVEV (reference sequence). The CDR3 sequence is 17 residues long. V lost 6 bases and J lost 0; bases outside the gene matches: 14. CDR3 sequence reads: CASSNSMGQHYSYEQYF. The CDR3 DNA follows: TGTGCCAGCAGCAATTCCATGGGACAGCACTACTCCTACGAGCAGTACTTC.

This clone was counted once. The genes are TRBV7-9 and TRBJ2-1; D uncertain. Trimming removed 1 base at V and 8 bases at J, with 6 bases between. CDR3 size: 12 residues. CDR1 and CDR2 from the germline V gene are SEHNR and FQNEAQ (reference sequence). The CDR3 loop is CASSLVSHEQFF. CDR3 bases: TGTGCCAGCAGCTTAGTATCGCATGAGCAGTTCTTC.

This chain joins TRBV6-5 and TRBJ1-1, with 9 bases identical to TRBD1. CDR1 is MNHEY and CDR2 is SVGAGI in the germline V gene. The CDR3 contains 14 residues. V lost 8 bases and J lost 1; bases outside the gene matches: 5. The CDR3 region is CASSHRGPNTEAFF. The CDR3 DNA reads as TGTGCCAGCTCCCACAGGGGGCCGAACACTGAAGCTTTCTTT.